The 2 T cell receptor beta chains reported below all come from one sample, sequenced in a study of cytomegalovirus exposure and HLA in healthy donors. PCR employed 60 Vbeta and 13 Jbeta primers. Measured with immunoSEQ multiplex PCR; TCRdb has only the in-frame clones, and not every one. This sample has 90,000 to 150,000 clones, with more than 70% found just once. Source material: PBMCs. The source is a man aged 50 to 59 in good health and CMV-seronegative.

CDR3 amino acids: CASSDHAVSGLSTDTQYF. The CDR3, as DNA: TGTGCCAGCAGTGACCATGCCGTTAGCGGGTTAAGCACAGATACGCAGTATTTT. V gene TRBV6-4 combines with J gene TRBJ2-3; 7 bases are a match to TRBD2. CDR3 length: 18 amino acids. The J segment lost 0 bases and the V segment lost 2 bases, leaving 11 bases of the junction unmatched. Germline V gene sequence: CDR1 MRHNA, CDR2 SNTAGT.

Of note for this clone: At one end, the junction sequence differs from germline, possibly due to a read error. This chain connects TRBV28 to TRBJ2-7; 7 bases are shared with TRBD1. The CDR3 length is 12 residues. Germline CDR1 is MDHEN and CDR2 is SYDVKM. CDR3 sequence: CASTDDRAEVSF. In nucleotides, the CDR3 is TGTGCCAGCACCGACGACAGGGCCGAGGTCTCTTTC.